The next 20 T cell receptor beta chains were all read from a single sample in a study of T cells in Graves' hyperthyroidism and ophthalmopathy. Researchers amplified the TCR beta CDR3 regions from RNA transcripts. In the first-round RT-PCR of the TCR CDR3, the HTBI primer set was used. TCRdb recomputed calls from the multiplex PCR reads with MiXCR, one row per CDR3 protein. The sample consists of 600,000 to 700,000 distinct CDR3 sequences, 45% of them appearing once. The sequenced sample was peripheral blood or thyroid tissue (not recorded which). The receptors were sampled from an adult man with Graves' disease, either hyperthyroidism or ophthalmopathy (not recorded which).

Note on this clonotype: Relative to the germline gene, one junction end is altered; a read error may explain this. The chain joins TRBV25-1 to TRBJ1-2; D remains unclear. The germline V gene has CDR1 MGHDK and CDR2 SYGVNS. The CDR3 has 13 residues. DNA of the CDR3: TGTGCCACCAGTAATCAAGCTTTCTATGGCTACACCTTC. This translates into CATSNQAFYGYTF.

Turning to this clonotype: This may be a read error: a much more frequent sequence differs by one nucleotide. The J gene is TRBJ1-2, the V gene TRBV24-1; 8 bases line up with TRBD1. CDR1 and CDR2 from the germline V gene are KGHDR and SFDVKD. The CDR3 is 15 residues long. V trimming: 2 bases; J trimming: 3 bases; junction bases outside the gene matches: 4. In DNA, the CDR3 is TGTGCCACCAGTGATTCCTCGACAGGGGACTATGGCTACACCTTC. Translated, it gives CATSDSSTGDYGYTF.

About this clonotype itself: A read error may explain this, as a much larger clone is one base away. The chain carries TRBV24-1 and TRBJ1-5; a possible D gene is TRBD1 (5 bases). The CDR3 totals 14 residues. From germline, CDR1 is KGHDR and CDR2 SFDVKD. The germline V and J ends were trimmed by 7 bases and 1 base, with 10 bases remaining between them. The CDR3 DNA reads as TGTGCCACCAGAGGGGCAGGGAGCAATCAGCCCCAGCATTTT. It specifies CATRGAGSNQPQHF.

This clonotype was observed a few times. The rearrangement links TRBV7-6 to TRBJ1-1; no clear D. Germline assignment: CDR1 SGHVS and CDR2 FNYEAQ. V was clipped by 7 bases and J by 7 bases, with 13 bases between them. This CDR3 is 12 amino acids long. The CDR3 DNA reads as TGTGCCAGCACCCCGACACGGGATGAAGCTTTCTTT. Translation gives CASTPTRDEAFF.

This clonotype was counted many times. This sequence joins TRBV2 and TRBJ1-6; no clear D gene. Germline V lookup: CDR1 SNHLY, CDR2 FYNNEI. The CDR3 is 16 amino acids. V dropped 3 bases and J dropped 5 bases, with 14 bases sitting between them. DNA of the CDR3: TGTGCCAGCAGTGACCCGGGGTTCGAGGATAATTCACCCCTCCACTTT. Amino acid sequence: CASSDPGFEDNSPLHF.

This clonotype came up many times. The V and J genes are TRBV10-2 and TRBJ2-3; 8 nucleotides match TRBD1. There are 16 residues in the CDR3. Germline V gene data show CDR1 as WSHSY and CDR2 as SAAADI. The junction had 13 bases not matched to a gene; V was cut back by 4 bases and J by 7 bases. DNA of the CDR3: TGCGCCAGCAGTGCTGACAGGGGTGGGAGGTCGAATACGCAGTATTTT. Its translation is CASSADRGGRSNTQYF.

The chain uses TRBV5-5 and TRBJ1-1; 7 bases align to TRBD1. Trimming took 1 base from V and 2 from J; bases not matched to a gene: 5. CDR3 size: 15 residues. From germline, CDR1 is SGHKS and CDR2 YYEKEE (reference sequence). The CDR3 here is CASSLPKGANTEAFF. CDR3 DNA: TGTGCCAGCAGCTTGCCCAAGGGGGCAAACACTGAAGCTTTCTTT.

Here the CDR3 DNA reads TGCAGTGCTAGAGATACTGGACAGGGTTTCTACGAGCAGTACTTC. Its protein product is CSARDTGQGFYEQYF. The chain links TRBV20-1 to TRBJ2-7; 8 bases are a match to TRBD1. CDR1 is DFQATT and CDR2 is SNEGSKA in the germline V gene (reference sequence). This CDR3 region has 15 residues. V dropped 0 bases and J dropped 3; count of bases not matched to a gene: 7.

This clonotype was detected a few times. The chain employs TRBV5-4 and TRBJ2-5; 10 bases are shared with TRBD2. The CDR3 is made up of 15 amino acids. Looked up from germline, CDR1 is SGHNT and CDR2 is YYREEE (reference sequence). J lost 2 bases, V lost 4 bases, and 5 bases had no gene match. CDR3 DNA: TGTGCCAGCAGCCCCCTTAGCGGGGGGCAAGAGACCCAGTACTTC. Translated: CASSPLSGGQETQYF.

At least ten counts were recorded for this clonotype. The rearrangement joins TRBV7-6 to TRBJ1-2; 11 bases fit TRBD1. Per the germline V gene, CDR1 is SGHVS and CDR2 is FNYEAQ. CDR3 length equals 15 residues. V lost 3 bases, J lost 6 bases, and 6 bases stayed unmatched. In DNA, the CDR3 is TGTGCCAGCAGCTTGGGCCGGGACAGGGGGAATGGCTACACCTTC. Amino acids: CASSLGRDRGNGYTF.

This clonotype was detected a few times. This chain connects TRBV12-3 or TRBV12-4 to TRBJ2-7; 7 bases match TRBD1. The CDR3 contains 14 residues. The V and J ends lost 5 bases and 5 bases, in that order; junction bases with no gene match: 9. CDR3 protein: CASSTIQGDDEQYF. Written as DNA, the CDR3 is TGTGCCAGCAGTACAATTCAGGGGGACGACGAGCAGTACTTC.

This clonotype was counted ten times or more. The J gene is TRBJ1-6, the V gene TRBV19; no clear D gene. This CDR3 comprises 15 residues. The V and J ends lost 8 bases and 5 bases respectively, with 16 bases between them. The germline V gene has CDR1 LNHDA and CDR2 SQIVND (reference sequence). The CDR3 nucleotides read TGTGCCAGTGCCGACACCACCTTGGATAATTCACCCCTCCACTTT. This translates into CASADTTLDNSPLHF.

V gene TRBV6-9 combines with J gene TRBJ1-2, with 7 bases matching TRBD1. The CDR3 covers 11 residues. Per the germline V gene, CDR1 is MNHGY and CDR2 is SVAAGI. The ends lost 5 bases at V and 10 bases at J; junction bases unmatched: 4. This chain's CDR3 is CASSTQGPYTF. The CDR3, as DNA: TGTGCCAGCAGTACACAGGGGCCCTACACCTTC.

CDR3 protein: CASSYSGAGVNTEAFF. Here the CDR3 DNA reads TGTGCCAGCAGTTACTCGGGGGCCGGAGTGAACACTGAAGCTTTCTTT. The rearrangement uses TRBV6-5 and TRBJ1-1; D may be TRBD1 (6 bases). The CDR3 extends over 16 amino acids. Looked up from germline, CDR1 is MNHEY and CDR2 is SVGAGI. The germline V and J ends were trimmed by 0 bases and 0 bases, with 11 bases remaining between them.

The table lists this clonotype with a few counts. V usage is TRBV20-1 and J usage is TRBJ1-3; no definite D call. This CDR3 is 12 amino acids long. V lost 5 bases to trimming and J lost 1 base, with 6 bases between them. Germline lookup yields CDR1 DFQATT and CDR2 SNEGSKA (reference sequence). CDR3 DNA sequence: TGCAGTGCTTGGTCTTCTGGAAACACCATATATTTT. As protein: CSAWSSGNTIYF.

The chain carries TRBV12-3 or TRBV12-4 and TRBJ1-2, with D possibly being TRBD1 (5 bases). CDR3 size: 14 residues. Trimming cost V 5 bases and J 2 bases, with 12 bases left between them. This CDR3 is CASSEHRDNYGYTF. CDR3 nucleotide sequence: TGTGCCAGCAGTGAACACCGGGACAACTATGGCTACACCTTC.

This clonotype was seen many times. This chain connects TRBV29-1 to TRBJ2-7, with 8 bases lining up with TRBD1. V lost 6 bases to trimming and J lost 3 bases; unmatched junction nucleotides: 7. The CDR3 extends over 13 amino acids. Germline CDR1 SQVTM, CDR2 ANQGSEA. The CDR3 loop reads CSVDAGTGYEQYF. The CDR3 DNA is TGCAGCGTGGATGCCGGGACAGGCTACGAGCAGTACTTC.

The CDR3 sequence is CSASGDGAGNQPQHF. The CDR3 DNA reads as TGCAGTGCTAGCGGGGACGGGGCGGGTAATCAGCCCCAGCATTTT. The rearrangement links TRBV20-1 to TRBJ1-5, with D perhaps matching TRBD1 (5 bases). V lost 3 bases to trimming and J lost 4 bases, with 16 bases between them. Germline V gene sequence: CDR1 DFQATT, CDR2 SNEGSKA (reference sequence). The CDR3 is 15 residues long.

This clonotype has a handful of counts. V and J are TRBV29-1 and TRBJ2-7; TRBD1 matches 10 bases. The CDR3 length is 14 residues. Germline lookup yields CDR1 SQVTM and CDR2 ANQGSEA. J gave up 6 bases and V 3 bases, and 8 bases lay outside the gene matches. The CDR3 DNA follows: TGCAGCGTTGAGGGACAGGGGCTGAAGGGCGAGCAGTACTTC. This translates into CSVEGQGLKGEQYF.

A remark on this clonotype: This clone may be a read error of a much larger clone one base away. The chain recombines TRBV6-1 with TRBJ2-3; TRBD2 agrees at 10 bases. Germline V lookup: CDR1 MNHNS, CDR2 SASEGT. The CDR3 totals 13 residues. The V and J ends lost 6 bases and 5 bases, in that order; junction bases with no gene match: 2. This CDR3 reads CASRAGGRDTQYF. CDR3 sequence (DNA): TGTGCCAGCAGAGCGGGAGGGAGAGATACGCAGTATTTT.